This TCR beta chain appears in the sequencing data of a study of blood T cell repertoires in COVID-19. The CDR3 spans 14 residues. Germline lookup yields CDR1 SNHLY and CDR2 FYNNEI. The V end was cut by 6 bases, the J end by 4 bases, with 13 bases between. Method: immunoSEQ multiplex PCR; TCRdb's copy keeps in-frame clones and lacks some. The data show roughly 100,000 clones, 91% seen once. This receptor was obtained from a man aged 50 or older with acute or convalescent COVID-19. Sequenced input: peripheral blood. The genes are TRBV2 and TRBJ1-3, with D perhaps matching TRBD1 (5 bases). The CDR3 DNA sequence: TGTGCCAGCAGCCCCCCAGGGTCGGGAAACACCATATATTTT. Residues: CASSPPGSGNTIYF.